Listed here are 10 T cell receptor beta chains from one sample, sequenced in a study of shared clonotypes between healthy human individuals. Profiled with immunoSEQ multiplex PCR; TCRdb holds only in-frame clones, not every one. This repertoire shows about 2.4 million clones, roughly 93% found once; its top ten account for more than 0.35%. The material sequenced was naive CD4+ T cells from PBMCs. Sample subset: CD45RA+ positively selected. All receptors come from a man aged 18 to 29 in good health. Some clones in this sample may be carry-over from other donors' samples.

The CDR3 reads CASSHNRDTDTQYF. The CDR3 nucleotides read TGCGCCAGCAGCCACAACCGGGACACAGATACGCAGTATTTT. The V and J genes are TRBV5-1 and TRBJ2-3; possibly TRBD2 for D (5 bases). V was clipped by 4 bases and J by 2 bases, with 11 bases between them. Germline CDR1 and CDR2: SGHRS and YFSETQ. The CDR3 loop spans 14 amino acids.

This clone has a handful of counts. The chain employs TRBV28 and TRBJ1-5, with unresolved D. The V gene lost 2 bases and the J gene lost 5 bases, with 10 bases spanning the gap. The CDR3 contains 14 residues. Germline CDR1 and CDR2: MDHEN and SYDVKM. DNA of the CDR3: TGTGCCAGCAGTTTAAGATCGTCGTATCAGCCCCAGCATTTT. This encodes CASSLRSSYQPQHF.

This clone was found once. V usage is TRBV4-1 and J usage is TRBJ2-7, with D hard to call. The germline V gene encodes CDR1 MGHRA and CDR2 YSYEKL. The CDR3 covers 12 residues. V was shortened by 4 bases and J by 6 bases, with 10 bases between the two germline ends. The CDR3 is CASSPLHLEQYF. The CDR3 coding sequence is TGCGCCAGCAGCCCTCTCCATCTCGAGCAGTACTTC.

The genes are TRBV4-2 and TRBJ2-7; D might be TRBD2 (6 bases). The CDR3 length is 15 residues. V was pared by 0 bases and J by 3 bases, with 12 bases between. Germline CDR1 LGHNA, CDR2 YNFKEQ. The CDR3 coding sequence is TGTGCCAGCAGCCAAGAGTCCCGGCGGGGCTACGAGCAGTACTTC. It encodes CASSQESRRGYEQYF.

The chain links TRBV19 to TRBJ1-5, with D perhaps matching TRBD1 (5 bases). The CDR3 sequence is 16 residues long. The V and J ends lost 1 base and 4 bases respectively, with 14 bases between them. Per germline, CDR1 LNHDA and CDR2 SQIVND (reference sequence). CDR3 residues: CASSIGQGFGNQPQHF. CDR3 nucleotide sequence: TGTGCCAGTAGTATAGGGCAGGGTTTTGGAAATCAGCCCCAGCATTTT.

The chain employs TRBV19 and TRBJ2-7, with 9 bases aligning to TRBD1. CDR3 length: 16 amino acids. Germline CDR1 LNHDA, CDR2 SQIVND (reference sequence). V shed 5 bases, J shed 3 bases, and the junction held 11 bases outside the gene matches. The CDR3 DNA sequence: TGTGCCAGTAGTCCGACACAGGGGGCTAAGGTCTACGAGCAGTACTTC. As protein: CASSPTQGAKVYEQYF.

V and J are TRBV5-1 and TRBJ2-5; D not certain. Trimming pared 1 base from V and 4 bases from J, leaving 8 bases between. The CDR3 loop spans 13 amino acids. Germline V gene lookup returns CDR1 SGHRS and CDR2 YFSETQ. The CDR3, as DNA: TGCGCCAGCAGCTTGAGGCCGGGAGAGACCCAGTACTTC. Protein product: CASSLRPGETQYF.

To note about this clone: This sample includes further DNA sequences coding for the same CDR3. The chain is built from TRBV7-2 and TRBJ2-5; D gene unclear. V shed 1 base and J shed 5 bases, with 5 bases lying between them. CDR3 size: 12 residues. Germline lookup yields CDR1 SGHTA and CDR2 FQGNSA. CDR3 in amino acids: CASSLVLETQYF. The CDR3 DNA reads as TGTGCCAGCAGCTTAGTTCTGGAGACCCAGTACTTC.

The chain carries TRBV27 and TRBJ1-2; D ambiguous. The CDR3 has 13 amino acids. Looked up from germline, CDR1 is MNHEY and CDR2 is SMNVEV (reference sequence). Trimming left V 1 base short and J 7 bases short, with 10 bases between. This CDR3 reads CASSLLAGGGYTF. The CDR3, as DNA: TGTGCCAGCAGTTTATTAGCGGGAGGTGGCTACACCTTC.

The rearrangement joins TRBV4-1 to TRBJ1-1; D remains unclear. V was clipped by 0 bases and J by 1 base, with 6 bases between them. The length of the CDR3 is 14 residues. Germline CDR1 is MGHRA and CDR2 is YSYEKL. Here the CDR3 reads CASSQDYQNTEAFF. CDR3 sequence (DNA): TGCGCCAGCAGCCAAGATTATCAGAACACTGAAGCTTTCTTT.